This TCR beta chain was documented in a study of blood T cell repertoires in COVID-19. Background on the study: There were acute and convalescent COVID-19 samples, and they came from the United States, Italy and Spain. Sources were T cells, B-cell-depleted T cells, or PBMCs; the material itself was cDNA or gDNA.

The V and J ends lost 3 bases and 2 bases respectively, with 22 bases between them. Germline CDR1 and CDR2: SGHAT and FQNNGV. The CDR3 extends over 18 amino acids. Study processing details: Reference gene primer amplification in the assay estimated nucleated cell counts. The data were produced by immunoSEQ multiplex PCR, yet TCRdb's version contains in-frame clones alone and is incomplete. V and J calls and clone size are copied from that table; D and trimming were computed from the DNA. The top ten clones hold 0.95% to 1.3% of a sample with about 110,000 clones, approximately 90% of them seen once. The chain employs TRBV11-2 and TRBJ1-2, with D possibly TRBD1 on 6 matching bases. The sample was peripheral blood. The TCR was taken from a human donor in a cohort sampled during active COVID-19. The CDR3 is CASSLREKRATGNYGYTF. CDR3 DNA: TGTGCCAGCAGCTTGAGGGAAAAGAGGGCTACAGGGAACTATGGCTACACCTTC.